These 5 T cell receptor beta chains were all obtained from the same sample, sequenced in a study of cytomegalovirus exposure and HLA in healthy donors. PCR primers comprised 60 Vbeta and 13 Jbeta primers. Libraries were prepared by immunoSEQ multiplex PCR; TCRdb keeps only in-frame clonotypes and omits some of them. The sample shows more than 140,000 clones, almost 85% of them seen only once. Sequencing was performed on PBMCs. The receptor source for this set is a man aged 25 to 40 in good health and CMV-seropositive.

This chain connects TRBV6-1 to TRBJ2-5; 8 bases align to TRBD1. CDR1 and CDR2 from the germline V gene are MNHNS and SASEGT. V lost 6 bases to trimming and J lost 6 bases; unmatched junction nucleotides: 9. This CDR3 is built from 14 residues. The CDR3: CASSQDRGRQTQYF. The CDR3 DNA reads as TGTGCCAGCAGCCAAGACAGGGGTAGACAGACCCAGTACTTC.

V is TRBV29-1 and J is TRBJ2-7; TRBD1 is a possible D gene (8 bases). CDR1 and CDR2 (germline): SQVTM, ANQGSEA. V lost 5 bases and J lost 4, with 18 bases in between. The CDR3 consists of 14 residues. In nucleotides, the CDR3 is TGCAGCGTTATGGGGGGGACAGGCCCATACGAGCAGTACTTC. Protein product: CSVMGGTGPYEQYF.

The chain links TRBV14 to TRBJ1-2, with no clear D. The CDR3 consists of 13 residues. Trimming took 1 base from V and 8 from J, leaving 11 bases between them. Germline lookup yields CDR1 SGHDN and CDR2 FVKESK. For the CDR3, the DNA is TGTGCCAGCAGCCAAGTGGCAGCGTACGGCTACACCTTC. Encoded protein: CASSQVAAYGYTF.

The CDR3 DNA reads as TGTGCCAGTAGTCAAGGGGCGCATGGCTACACCTTC. It yields the protein CASSQGAHGYTF. The gene calls are TRBV19 and TRBJ1-2; tentatively, D is TRBD1 (5 bases). The CDR3 contains 12 residues. Trimming took off 5 bases at V and 6 bases at J, with 10 bases between the two ends. Germline-derived CDR1 and CDR2 are LNHDA and SQIVND (reference sequence).

The chain carries TRBV30 and TRBJ2-5, with D uncertain. This CDR3 has 12 amino acids. Trimming took off 3 bases at V and 4 bases at J, with 9 bases between the two ends. Germline V lookup: CDR1 GTSNPN, CDR2 SVGIG (reference sequence). This chain's CDR3 is CAWRARRETQYF. The CDR3 nucleotides are TGTGCCTGGAGGGCTAGGAGAGAGACCCAGTACTTC.